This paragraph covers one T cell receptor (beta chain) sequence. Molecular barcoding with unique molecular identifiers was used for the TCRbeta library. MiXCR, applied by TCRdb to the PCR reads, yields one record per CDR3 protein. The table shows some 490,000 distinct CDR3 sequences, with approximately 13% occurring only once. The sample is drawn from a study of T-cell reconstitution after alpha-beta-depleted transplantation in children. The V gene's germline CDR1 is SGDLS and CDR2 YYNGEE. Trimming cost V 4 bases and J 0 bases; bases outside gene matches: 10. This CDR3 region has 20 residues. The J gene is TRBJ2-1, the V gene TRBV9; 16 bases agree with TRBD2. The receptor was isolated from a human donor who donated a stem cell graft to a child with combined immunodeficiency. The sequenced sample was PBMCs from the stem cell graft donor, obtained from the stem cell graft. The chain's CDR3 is CASSPGTSGRAGSSYNEQFF. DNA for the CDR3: TGTGCCAGCAGCCCGGGGACTAGCGGGAGGGCCGGGAGCTCCTACAATGAGCAGTTCTTC.